This T cell receptor beta chain originates from a study of blood T cells in healthy people across ages. Findings and caveats of the study: It was not known whether donors were CMV positive (a possible confounder of expanded clonotype changes).

Between the trimmed V and J ends, which lost 6 bases and 7 bases, there was a span of 15 bases. This CDR3 has 13 residues. CDR1 is MNHEY and CDR2 is SVGEGT in the germline V gene. PBMCs numbering at least 7 million were isolated per sample. Extraction of total RNA produced a minimum of 6 micrograms from each sample. This clonotype was picked up a small number of times. Its antigen is currently unknown. A second PCR, run for about 7 to 11 cycles, used a sample-barcoded 5' primer plus a J-beta primer mix. Via MiXCR, TCRdb re-called the 5' RACE reads, giving one row per CDR3 protein. This sample has approximately 960,000 distinct CDR3 sequences, with 25% to 30% found just once. These data were also reused for a study on T cells of mothers and their children. That work adds: Related mother-child pairs shared marginally more repertoire than unrelated pairs, though not significantly.

The TCR originated in a woman aged 40 to 49 in good health. The chain recombines TRBV6-2 or TRBV6-3 with TRBJ2-5; no definite D call. The source material was blood. CDR3 nucleotides: TGTGCCAGCAGACTACCGGCGGCCTTGACCCAGTACTTC. Its protein is CASRLPAALTQYF.